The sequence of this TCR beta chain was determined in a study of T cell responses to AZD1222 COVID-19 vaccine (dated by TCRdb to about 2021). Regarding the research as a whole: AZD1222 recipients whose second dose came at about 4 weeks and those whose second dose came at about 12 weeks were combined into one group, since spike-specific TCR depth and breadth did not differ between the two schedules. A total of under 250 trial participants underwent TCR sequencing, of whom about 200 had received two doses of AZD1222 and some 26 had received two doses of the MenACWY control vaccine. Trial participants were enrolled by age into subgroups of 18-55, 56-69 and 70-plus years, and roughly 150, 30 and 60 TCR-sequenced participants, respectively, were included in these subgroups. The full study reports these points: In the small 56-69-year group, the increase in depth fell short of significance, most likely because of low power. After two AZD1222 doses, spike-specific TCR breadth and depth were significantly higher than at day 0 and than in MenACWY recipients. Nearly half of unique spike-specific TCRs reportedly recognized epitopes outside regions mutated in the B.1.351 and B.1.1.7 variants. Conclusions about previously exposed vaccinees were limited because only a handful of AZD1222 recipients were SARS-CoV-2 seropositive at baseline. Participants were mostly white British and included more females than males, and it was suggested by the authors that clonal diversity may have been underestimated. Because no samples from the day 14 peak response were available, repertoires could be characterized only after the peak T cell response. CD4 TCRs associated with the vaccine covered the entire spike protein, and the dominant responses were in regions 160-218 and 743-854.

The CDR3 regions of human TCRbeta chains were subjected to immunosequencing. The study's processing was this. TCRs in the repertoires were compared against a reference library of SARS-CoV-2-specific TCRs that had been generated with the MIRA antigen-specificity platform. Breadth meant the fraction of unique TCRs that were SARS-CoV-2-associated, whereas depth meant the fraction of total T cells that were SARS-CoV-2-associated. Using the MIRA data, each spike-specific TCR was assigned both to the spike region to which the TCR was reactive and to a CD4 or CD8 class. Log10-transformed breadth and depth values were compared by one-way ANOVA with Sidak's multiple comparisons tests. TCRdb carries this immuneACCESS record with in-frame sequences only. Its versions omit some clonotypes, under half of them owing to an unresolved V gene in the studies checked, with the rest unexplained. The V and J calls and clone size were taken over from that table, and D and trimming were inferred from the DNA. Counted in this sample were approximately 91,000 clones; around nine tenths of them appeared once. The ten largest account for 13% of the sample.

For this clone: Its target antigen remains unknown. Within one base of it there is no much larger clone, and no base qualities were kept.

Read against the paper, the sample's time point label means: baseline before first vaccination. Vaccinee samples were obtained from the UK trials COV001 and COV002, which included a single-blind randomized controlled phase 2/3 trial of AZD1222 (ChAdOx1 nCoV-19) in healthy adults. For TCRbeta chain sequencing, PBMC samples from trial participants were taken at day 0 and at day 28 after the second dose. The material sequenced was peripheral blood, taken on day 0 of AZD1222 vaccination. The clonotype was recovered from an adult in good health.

CDR3 region: CATSRDVRSNTEAFF. The sequenced DNA: TGTGCCACCAGCAGAGACGTCAGATCGAACACTGAAGCTTTCTTT. The V and J genes are TRBV15 and TRBJ1-1, with the D gene uncertain. V is shortened by 0 bases, J by 1 base, and the region joining them spans 9 bases. The CDR3, from cysteine to phenylalanine, totals 15 residues. Here the CDR3 DNA is all that survives: 45 bases in frame from base 1. CDR1 and CDR2 are read off the germline V gene (reference sequence) as LNHNV and YYDKDF.